A selection of T cell receptor beta chains follows, all from one sample in a study of cytomegalovirus exposure and HLA in healthy donors. Assay: immunoSEQ multiplex PCR; the TCRdb copy retains only in-frame clones and omits some. This table has approximately 160,000 clones, approximately 80% appearing once. The sample taken for sequencing was PBMCs. Receptor source: a male donor in good health and CMV-seropositive. CDR3s include the opening cysteine and the closing phenylalanine or tryptophan. D genes are given only for firm matches. Clone size appears in some rows only: once, few, many, or a class for an expanded clone.

clone_size: .
j_call: TRBJ1-2
v_call: TRBV5-6
d_call: TRBD1
cdr3_nt: TGTGCCAGCAGCATTGGACAGGGAGGTGGCTACACCTTC
cdr3_aa: CASSIGQGGGYTF

clone_size: .
j_call: TRBJ1-1
v_call: TRBV27
d_call: TRBD1
cdr3_nt: TGTGCCAGCAGTCAGCGACAGGGCTCGGACACTGAAGCTTTCTTT
cdr3_aa: CASSQRQGSDTEAFF

clone_size: few
j_call: TRBJ1-1
v_call: TRBV2
d_call: .
cdr3_nt: TGTGCCAGCTTCGCAGTGCCAGCGGGGACTGAAGCTTTCTTT
cdr3_aa: CASFAVPAGTEAFF

clone_size: .
j_call: TRBJ1-5
v_call: TRBV6-1
d_call: .
cdr3_nt: TGTGCCAGCAGTGCAAGTATTCCGGGGAATGGGCAGCCCCAGCATTTT
cdr3_aa: CASSASIPGNGQPQHF

clone_size: .
j_call: TRBJ2-7
v_call: TRBV6-6
d_call: .
cdr3_nt: TGTGCCAGCAGTTATAGGACAGAACCTACCTACGAGCAGTACTTC
cdr3_aa: CASSYRTEPTYEQYF

clone_size: .
j_call: TRBJ1-5
v_call: TRBV19
d_call: TRBD1
cdr3_nt: TGTGCCAGTAGGACAGGGGTCAATCAGCCCCAGCATTTT
cdr3_aa: CASRTGVNQPQHF

clone_size: .
j_call: TRBJ2-5
v_call: TRBV11-1
d_call: .
cdr3_nt: TGTGCCAGCAGCCCCCGTGGGGGAGGAGAGACCCAGTACTTC
cdr3_aa: CASSPRGGGETQYF

clone_size: once
j_call: TRBJ1-2
v_call: TRBV6-5
d_call: .
cdr3_nt: TGTGCCAGCAGCCCTCCCGGTGGCGGCTATGGCTACACCTTC
cdr3_aa: CASSPPGGGYGYTF

clone_size: .
j_call: TRBJ2-3
v_call: TRBV9
d_call: .
cdr3_nt: TGTGCCAGCAGCGTCCAGGCTAGGGGGAATACGCAGTATTTT
cdr3_aa: CASSVQARGNTQYF

clone_size: .
j_call: TRBJ1-2
v_call: TRBV5-1
d_call: .
cdr3_nt: TGCGCCAGCAGCTCCGACAGTCCCTATGGCTACACCTTC
cdr3_aa: CASSSDSPYGYTF

clone_size: once
j_call: TRBJ2-5
v_call: TRBV9
d_call: .
cdr3_nt: TGTGCCAGCACCCAGGGGGCTAGCGGGGAGTACCAAGAGACCCAGTACTTC
cdr3_aa: CASTQGASGEYQETQYF

clone_size: few
j_call: TRBJ1-1
v_call: TRBV30
d_call: .
cdr3_nt: TGTGCCTGGAGTTCACGTGGAGGGAACACTGAAGCTTTCTTT
cdr3_aa: CAWSSRGGNTEAFF

clone_size: .
j_call: TRBJ2-2
v_call: TRBV9
d_call: TRBD1
cdr3_nt: TGTGCCAGCAGCACACGGACAGGGCCGAACACCGGGGAGCTGTTTTTT
cdr3_aa: CASSTRTGPNTGELFF

clone_size: .
j_call: TRBJ1-1
v_call: TRBV6-1
d_call: .
cdr3_nt: TGTGCCAGTACGGCCGTCGGGATGAACACTGAAGCTTTCTTT
cdr3_aa: CASTAVGMNTEAFF

clone_size: once
j_call: TRBJ2-5
v_call: TRBV4-3
d_call: TRBD2
cdr3_nt: TGCGCCAGCAGCCATCCTAGCGGGGGTAGAGAGACCCAGTACTTC
cdr3_aa: CASSHPSGGRETQYF

clone_size: .
j_call: TRBJ2-7
v_call: TRBV7-8
d_call: TRBD2
cdr3_nt: TGTGCCAGCAGCTGGCCCCCTAGCGGGGCCTCCTACGAGCAGTACTTC
cdr3_aa: CASSWPPSGASYEQYF

clone_size: .
j_call: TRBJ2-2
v_call: TRBV5-4
d_call: .
cdr3_nt: TGTGCCAGCAGCCGTCCCTACGTGAACACCGGGGAGCTGTTTTTT
cdr3_aa: CASSRPYVNTGELFF

clone_size: .
j_call: TRBJ2-7
v_call: TRBV6-5
d_call: TRBD2
cdr3_nt: TGTGCCAGCAGCCAAAGGACTAGCGGGGACTACGAGCAGTACTTC
cdr3_aa: CASSQRTSGDYEQYF

clone_size: .
j_call: TRBJ2-7
v_call: TRBV5-5
d_call: .
cdr3_nt: TGTGCCAGCAGCTTGGTAGCATCCGTGAGCTCCTACGAGCAGTACTTC
cdr3_aa: CASSLVASVSSYEQYF

clone_size: .
j_call: TRBJ2-1
v_call: TRBV5-6
d_call: TRBD2
cdr3_nt: TGTGCCAGCAGCTTGGGTACTAGCGGGGCCCGGGATGAGCAGTTCTTC
cdr3_aa: CASSLGTSGARDEQFF

clone_size: .
j_call: TRBJ1-4
v_call: TRBV6-5
d_call: .
cdr3_nt: TGTGCCAGCAAATCTGGGGGGGCTGGTAATGAAAAACTGTTTTTT
cdr3_aa: CASKSGGAGNEKLFF

clone_size: .
j_call: TRBJ2-3
v_call: TRBV29-1
d_call: .
cdr3_nt: TGCAGCGTCCATCGGTACGGCACAGATACGCAGTATTTT
cdr3_aa: CSVHRYGTDTQYF